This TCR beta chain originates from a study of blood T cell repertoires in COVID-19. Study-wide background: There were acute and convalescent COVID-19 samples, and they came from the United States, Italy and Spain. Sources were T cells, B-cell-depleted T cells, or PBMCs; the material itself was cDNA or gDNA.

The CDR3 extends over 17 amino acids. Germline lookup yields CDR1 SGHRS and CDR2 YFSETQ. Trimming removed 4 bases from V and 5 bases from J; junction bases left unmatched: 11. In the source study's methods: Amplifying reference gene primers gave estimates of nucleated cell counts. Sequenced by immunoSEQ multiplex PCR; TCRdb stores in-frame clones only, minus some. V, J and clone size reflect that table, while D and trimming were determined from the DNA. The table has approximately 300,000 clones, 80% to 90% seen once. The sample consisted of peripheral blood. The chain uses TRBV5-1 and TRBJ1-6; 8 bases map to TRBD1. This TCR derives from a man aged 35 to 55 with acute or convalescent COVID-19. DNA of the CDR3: TGCGCCAGCAGCGCCAGACAGGGGAATTTCAATAATTCACCCCTCCACTTT. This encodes CASSARQGNFNNSPLHF. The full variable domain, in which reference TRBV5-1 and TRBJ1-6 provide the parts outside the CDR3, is KAGVTQTPRYLIKTRGQQVTLSCSPISGHRSVSWYQQTPGQGLQFLFEYFSETQRNKGNFPGRFSGRQFSNSRSEMNVSTLELGDSALYLCASSARQGNFNNSPLHFGNGTRLTVT.